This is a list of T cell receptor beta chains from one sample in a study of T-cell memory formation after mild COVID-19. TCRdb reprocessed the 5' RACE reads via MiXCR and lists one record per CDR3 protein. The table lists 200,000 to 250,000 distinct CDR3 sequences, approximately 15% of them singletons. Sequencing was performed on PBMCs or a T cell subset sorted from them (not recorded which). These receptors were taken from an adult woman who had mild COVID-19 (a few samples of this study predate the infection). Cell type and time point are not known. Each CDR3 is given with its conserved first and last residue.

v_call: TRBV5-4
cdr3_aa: CASSPGQVHGYTF

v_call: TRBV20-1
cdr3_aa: CSARVGSGSLTDTQYF

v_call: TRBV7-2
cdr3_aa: CASSPASSGTRDTQYF

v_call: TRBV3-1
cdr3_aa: CASSHGREGSPLHF

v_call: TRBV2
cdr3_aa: CASTGGAEKLFF

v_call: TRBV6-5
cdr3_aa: CASSLGGTGQTQQYF

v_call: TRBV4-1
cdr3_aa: CASSQGGVRTGNTIYF

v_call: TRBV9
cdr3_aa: CASSVRSGQTYEQYF

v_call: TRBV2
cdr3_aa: CASSESREQYF

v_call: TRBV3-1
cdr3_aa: CASITGSTGELFF

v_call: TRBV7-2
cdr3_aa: CASSLQASKETQYF

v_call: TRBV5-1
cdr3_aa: CASSLRADPATEAFF

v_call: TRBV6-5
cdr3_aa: CASSIGGPDNTGELFF

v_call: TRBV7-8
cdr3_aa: CASSFDGTLNTEAFF

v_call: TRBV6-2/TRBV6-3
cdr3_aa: CASSYKGVSEAFF

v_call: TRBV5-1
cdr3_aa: CASSLGGSGPGSDTQYF

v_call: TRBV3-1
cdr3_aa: CASSDLGGFEQYF

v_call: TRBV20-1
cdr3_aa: CSARGGGFGVSYEQYF

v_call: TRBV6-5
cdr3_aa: CASSYRDRDNQPQHF

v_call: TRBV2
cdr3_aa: CASRGTGREKLFF

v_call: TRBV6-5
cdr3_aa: CASRGTGASTDTQYF

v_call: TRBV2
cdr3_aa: CASIQGYPTDTQYF

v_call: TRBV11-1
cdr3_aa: CASSLLIQGRTDTQYF